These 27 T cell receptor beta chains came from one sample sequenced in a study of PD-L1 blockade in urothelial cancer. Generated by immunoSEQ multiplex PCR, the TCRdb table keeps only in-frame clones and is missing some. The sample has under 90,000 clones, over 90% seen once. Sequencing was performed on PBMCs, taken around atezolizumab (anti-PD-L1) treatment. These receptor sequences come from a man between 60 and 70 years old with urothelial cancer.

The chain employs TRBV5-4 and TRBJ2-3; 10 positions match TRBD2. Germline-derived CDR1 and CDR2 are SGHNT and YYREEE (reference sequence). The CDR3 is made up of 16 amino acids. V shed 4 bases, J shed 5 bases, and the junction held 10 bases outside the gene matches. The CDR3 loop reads CASSKMLAGVRDTQYF. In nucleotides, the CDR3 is TGTGCCAGCAGCAAAATGCTAGCGGGGGTAAGAGATACGCAGTATTTT.

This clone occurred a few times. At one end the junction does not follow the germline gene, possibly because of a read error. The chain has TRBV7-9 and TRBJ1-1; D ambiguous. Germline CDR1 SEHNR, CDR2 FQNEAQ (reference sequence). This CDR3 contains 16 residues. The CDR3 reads CASSLGWMNIEGEGFF. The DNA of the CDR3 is TGTGCCAGCAGCTTAGGGTGGATGAATATCGAGGGAGAAGGTTTCTTT.

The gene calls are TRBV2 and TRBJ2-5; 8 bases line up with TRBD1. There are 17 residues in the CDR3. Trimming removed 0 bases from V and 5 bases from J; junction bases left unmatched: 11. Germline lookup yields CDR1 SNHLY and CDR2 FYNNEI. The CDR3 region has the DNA TGTGCCAGCAGTGAAGCCCGCCGCGGACAGGGTTGGGAGACCCAGTACTTC. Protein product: CASSEARRGQGWETQYF.

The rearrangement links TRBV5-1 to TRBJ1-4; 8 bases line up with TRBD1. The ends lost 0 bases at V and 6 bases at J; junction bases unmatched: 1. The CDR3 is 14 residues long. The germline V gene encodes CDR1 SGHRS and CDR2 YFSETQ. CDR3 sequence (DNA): TGCGCCAGCAGCTTGGAGACAGGGGATGAAAAACTGTTTTTT. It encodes CASSLETGDEKLFF.

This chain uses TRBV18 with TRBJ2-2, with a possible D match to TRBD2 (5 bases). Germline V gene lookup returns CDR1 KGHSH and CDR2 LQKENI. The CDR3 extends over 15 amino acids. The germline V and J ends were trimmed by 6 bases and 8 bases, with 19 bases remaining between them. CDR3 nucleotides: TGTGCCAGCTCCCCAGAGCGGCAGGTGTCAGGGGAGCTGTTTTTT. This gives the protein CASSPERQVSGELFF.

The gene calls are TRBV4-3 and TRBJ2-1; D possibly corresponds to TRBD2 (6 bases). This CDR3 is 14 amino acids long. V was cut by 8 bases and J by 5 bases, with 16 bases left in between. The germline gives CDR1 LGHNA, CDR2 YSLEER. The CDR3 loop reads CASSPLGTDNEQFF. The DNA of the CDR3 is TGCGCCAGCTCCCCATTGGGGACTGACAATGAGCAGTTCTTC.

DNA of the CDR3: TGTGCCTGGAGTCTCCAGGGGTCCTATGGCTACACCTTC. This codes for CAWSLQGSYGYTF. The chain has TRBV30 and TRBJ1-2, with a possible D match to TRBD1 (6 bases). Trimming pared 2 bases from V and 4 bases from J, leaving 11 bases between. This CDR3 contains 13 residues. Looked up from germline, CDR1 is GTSNPN and CDR2 is SVGIG (reference sequence).

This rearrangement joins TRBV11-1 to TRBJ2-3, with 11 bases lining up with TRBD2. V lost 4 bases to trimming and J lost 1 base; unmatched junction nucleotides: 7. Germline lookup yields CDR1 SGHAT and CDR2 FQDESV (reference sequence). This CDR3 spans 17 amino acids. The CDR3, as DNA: TGTGCCAGCAGCTACCCGGGACTAGCGGAGGGCACAGATACGCAGTATTTT. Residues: CASSYPGLAEGTDTQYF.

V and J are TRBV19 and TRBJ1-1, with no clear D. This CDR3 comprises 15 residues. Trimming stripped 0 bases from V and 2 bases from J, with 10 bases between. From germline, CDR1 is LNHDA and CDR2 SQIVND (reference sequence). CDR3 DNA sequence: TGTGCCAGTAGTATAGATCCCACAATAAACACTGAAGCTTTCTTT. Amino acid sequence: CASSIDPTINTEAFF. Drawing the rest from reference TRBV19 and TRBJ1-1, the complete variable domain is DGGITQSPKYLFRKEGQNVTLSCEQNLNHDAMYWYRQDPGQGLRLIYYSQIVNDFQKGDIAEGYSVSREKKESFPLTVTSAQKNPTAFYLCASSIDPTINTEAFFGQGTRLTVV.

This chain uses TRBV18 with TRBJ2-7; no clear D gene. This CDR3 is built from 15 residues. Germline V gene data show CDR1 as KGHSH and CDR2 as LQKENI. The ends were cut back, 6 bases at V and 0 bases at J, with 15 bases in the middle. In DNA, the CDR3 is TGTGCCAGCTCCGAAACAGCCCTAAGCTCCTACGAGCAGTACTTC. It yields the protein CASSETALSSYEQYF.

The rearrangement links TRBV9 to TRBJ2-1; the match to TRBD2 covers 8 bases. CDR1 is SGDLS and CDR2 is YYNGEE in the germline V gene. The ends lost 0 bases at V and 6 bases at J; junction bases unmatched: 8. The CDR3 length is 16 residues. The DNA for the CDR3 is TGTGCCAGCAGCGTAGCGTCGGGACTAGGGGTCAATGAGCAGTTCTTC. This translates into CASSVASGLGVNEQFF.

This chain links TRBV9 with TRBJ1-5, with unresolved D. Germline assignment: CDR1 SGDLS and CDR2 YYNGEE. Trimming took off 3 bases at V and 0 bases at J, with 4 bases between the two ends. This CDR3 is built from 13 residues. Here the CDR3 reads CASSAGSNQPQHF. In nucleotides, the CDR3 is TGTGCCAGCAGCGCAGGTAGCAATCAGCCCCAGCATTTT.

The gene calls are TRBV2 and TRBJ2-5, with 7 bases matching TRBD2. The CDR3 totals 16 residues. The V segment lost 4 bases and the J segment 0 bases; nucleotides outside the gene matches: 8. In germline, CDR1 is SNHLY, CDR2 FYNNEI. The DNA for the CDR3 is TGTGCCAGCAGTGTAGGTGAGACTAGCCACCAAGAGACCCAGTACTTC. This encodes CASSVGETSHQETQYF.

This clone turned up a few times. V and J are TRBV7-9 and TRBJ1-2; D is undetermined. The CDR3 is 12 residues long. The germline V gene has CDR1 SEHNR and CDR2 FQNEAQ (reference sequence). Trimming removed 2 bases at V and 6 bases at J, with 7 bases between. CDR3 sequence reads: CASSLLADGYTF. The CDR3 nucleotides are TGTGCCAGCAGCTTACTGGCAGATGGCTACACCTTC.

CDR3 DNA: TGTGCCAGCAGCCGTTCTCAGGGGTCCTACAATGAGCAGTTCTTC. The encoded protein is CASSRSQGSYNEQFF. The chain carries TRBV4-2 and TRBJ2-1, with D perhaps TRBD1 (6 bases). The ends were cut back, 4 bases at V and 1 base at J, with 11 bases in the middle. The length of the CDR3 is 15 residues. Looked up from germline, CDR1 is LGHNA and CDR2 is YNFKEQ.

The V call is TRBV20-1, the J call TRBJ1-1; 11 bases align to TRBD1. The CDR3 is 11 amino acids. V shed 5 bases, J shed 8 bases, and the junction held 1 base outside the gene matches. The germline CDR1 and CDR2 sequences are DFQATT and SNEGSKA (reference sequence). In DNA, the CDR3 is TGCAGTGCTGGACAGGGGGCCGAAGCTTTCTTT. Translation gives CSAGQGAEAFF.

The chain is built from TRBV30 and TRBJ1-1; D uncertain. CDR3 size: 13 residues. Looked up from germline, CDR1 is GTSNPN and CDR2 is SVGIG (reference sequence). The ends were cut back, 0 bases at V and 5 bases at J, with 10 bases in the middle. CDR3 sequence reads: CAWSVLPGTEAFF. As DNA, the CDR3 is TGTGCCTGGAGTGTACTACCTGGGACTGAAGCTTTCTTT. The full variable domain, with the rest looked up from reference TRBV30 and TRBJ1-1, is SQTIHQWPATLVQPVGSPLSLECTVEGTSNPNLYWYRQAAGRGLQLLFYSVGIGQISSEVPQNLSASRPQDRQFILSSKKLLLSDSGFYLCAWSVLPGTEAFFGQGTRLTVV.

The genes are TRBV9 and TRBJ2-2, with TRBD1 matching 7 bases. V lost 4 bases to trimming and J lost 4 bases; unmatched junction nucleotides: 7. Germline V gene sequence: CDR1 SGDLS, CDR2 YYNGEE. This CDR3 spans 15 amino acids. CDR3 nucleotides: TGTGCCAGCAGCCCAAGACAGGGTAGCACCGGGGAGCTGTTTTTT. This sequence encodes CASSPRQGSTGELFF.

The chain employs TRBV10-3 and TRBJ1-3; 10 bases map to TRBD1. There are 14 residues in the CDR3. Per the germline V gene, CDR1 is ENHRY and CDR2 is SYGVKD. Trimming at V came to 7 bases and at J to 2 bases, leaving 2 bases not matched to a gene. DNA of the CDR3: TGTGCCATCAAAGGGACAGGGGCTGGAAACACCATATATTTT. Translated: CAIKGTGAGNTIYF.

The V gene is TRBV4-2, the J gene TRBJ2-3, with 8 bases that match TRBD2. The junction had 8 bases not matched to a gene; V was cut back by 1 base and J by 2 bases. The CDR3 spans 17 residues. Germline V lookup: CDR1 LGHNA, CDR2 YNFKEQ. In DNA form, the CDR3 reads TGTGCCAGCAGCCAAGGGTTGGGCGGGGGGACCACAGATACGCAGTATTTT. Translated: CASSQGLGGGTTDTQYF.

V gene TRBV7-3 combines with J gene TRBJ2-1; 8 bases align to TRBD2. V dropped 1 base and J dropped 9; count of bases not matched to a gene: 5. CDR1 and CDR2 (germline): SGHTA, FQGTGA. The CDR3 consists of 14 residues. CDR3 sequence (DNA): TGTGCCAGCAGCTTAATAGGGACTAGTATTGAGCAGTTCTTC. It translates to CASSLIGTSIEQFF. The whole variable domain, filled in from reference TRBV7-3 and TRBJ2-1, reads GAGVSQTPSNKVTEKGKYVELRCDPISGHTALYWYRQSLGQGPEFLIYFQGTGAADDSGLPNDRFFAVRPEGSVSTLKIQRTERGDSAVYLCASSLIGTSIEQFFGPGTRLTVL.

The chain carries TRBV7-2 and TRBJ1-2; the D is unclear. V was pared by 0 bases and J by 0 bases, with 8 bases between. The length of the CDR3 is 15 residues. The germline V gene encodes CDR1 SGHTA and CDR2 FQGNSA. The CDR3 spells CASSLASRSNYGYTF. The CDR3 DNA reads TGTGCCAGCAGCTTAGCATCCAGATCTAACTATGGCTACACCTTC.

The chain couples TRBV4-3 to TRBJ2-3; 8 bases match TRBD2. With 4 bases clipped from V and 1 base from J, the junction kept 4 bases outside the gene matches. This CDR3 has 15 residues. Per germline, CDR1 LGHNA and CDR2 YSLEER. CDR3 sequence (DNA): TGCGCCAGCAGCCCCAGGCGGGGGGGCACAGATACGCAGTATTTT. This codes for CASSPRRGGTDTQYF.

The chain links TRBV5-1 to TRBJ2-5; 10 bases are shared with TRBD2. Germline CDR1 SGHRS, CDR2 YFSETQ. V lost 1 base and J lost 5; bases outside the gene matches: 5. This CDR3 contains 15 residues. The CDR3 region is CASSLTGTSEETQYF. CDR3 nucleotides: TGCGCCAGCAGCTTGACCGGGACTAGCGAGGAGACCCAGTACTTC. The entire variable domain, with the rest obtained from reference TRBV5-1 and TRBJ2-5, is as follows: KAGVTQTPRYLIKTRGQQVTLSCSPISGHRSVSWYQQTPGQGLQFLFEYFSETQRNKGNFPGRFSGRQFSNSRSEMNVSTLELGDSALYLCASSLTGTSEETQYFGPGTRLLVL.

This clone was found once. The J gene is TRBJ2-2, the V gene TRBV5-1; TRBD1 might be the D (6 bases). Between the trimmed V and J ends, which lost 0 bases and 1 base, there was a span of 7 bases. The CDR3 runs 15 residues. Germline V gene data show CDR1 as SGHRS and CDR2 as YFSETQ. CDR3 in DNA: TGCGCCAGCAGCTTGGCGGGACAGAACACCGGGGAGCTGTTTTTT. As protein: CASSLAGQNTGELFF.

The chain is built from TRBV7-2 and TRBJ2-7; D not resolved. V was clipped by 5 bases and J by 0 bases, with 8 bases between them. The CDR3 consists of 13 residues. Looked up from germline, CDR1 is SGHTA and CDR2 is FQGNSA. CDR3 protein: CASSVTPSYEQYF. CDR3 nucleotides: TGTGCCAGCAGCGTGACTCCCTCCTACGAGCAGTACTTC.

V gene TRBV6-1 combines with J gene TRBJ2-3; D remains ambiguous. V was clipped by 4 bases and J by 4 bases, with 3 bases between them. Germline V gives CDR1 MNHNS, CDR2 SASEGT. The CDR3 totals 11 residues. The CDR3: CASSGADTQYF. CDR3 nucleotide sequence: TGTGCCAGCAGTGGCGCAGATACGCAGTATTTT.